Listed below are T cell receptor beta chains from one sample, sequenced in a study of cytomegalovirus exposure and HLA in healthy donors. The assay was immunoSEQ multiplex PCR, and TCRdb's table has in-frame clones only and misses some. The repertoire includes around 140,000 clones, approximately 72% of them detected once, and around 6.3% sits in the top ten. Sequenced input: PBMCs. These receptors were taken from an older woman in good health and CMV-seronegative. The CDR3 runs from the conserved cysteine through the conserved F or W. A D gene is named only where the DNA matches it firmly. Expanded clones get a size class; other rows say once, few or many, or leave the size out.

TRBD1	NA	TRBJ2-7	TRBV6-1	CASSGLRAGQGYEQYF	TGTGCCAGCAGTGGACTACGGGCAGGACAGGGCTACGAGCAGTACTTC
NA	once	TRBJ2-2	TRBV5-1	CASMRAGSNTGELFF	TGCGCCTCCATGAGGGCGGGCAGCAACACCGGGGAGCTGTTTTTT
NA	NA	TRBJ1-2	TRBV12-5	CASGLVPAEGYTF	TGTGCTAGTGGTTTGGTACCAGCGGAGGGCTACACCTTC
TRBD2	NA	TRBJ2-7	TRBV6-9	CASSYPQSGSEYEQYF	TGTGCCAGCAGTTATCCACAAAGCGGGAGTGAGTACGAGCAGTACTTC
NA	NA	TRBJ2-7	TRBV29-1	CSVGDYEQYF	TGCAGCGTGGGAGATTACGAGCAGTACTTC
TRBD2	NA	TRBJ2-1	TRBV13	CASSYGTRVLSEQFF	TGTGCCAGCAGTTACGGGACTAGGGTTCTCAGTGAGCAGTTCTTC
TRBD1	NA	TRBJ2-5	TRBV5-4	CASSFIQGHQETQYF	TGTGCCAGCAGCTTCATACAGGGGCATCAAGAGACCCAGTACTTC
NA	few	TRBJ2-2	TRBV7-8	CASSLAAFMGRANTGELFF	TGTGCCAGCAGCTTAGCTGCGTTTATGGGCAGAGCGAACACCGGGGAGCTGTTTTTT
TRBD2	NA	TRBJ2-5	TRBV5-4	CASSRTSGRRETQYF	TGTGCCAGCAGCCGGACTAGCGGGAGGCGGGAGACCCAGTACTTC
NA	NA	TRBJ1-2	TRBV15	CATSSTRGAFYGYTF	TGTGCCACCAGCAGCACCCGAGGCGCGTTCTATGGCTACACCTTC
TRBD2	NA	TRBJ2-1	TRBV7-3	CASSRGGGDEQFF	TGTGCCAGCAGCCGGGGGGGCGGGGATGAGCAGTTCTTC
TRBD1	NA	TRBJ2-5	TRBV5-1	CASSLGRQGKWETQYF	TGCGCCAGCAGCTTGGGTCGACAGGGAAAATGGGAGACCCAGTACTTC
NA	NA	TRBJ2-2	TRBV10-3	CAISESEQGNTGELFF	TGTGCCATCAGTGAGTCGGAGCAGGGCAACACCGGGGAGCTGTTTTTT
NA	NA	TRBJ2-1	TRBV5-1	CASSLNLRDHEQFF	TGCGCCAGCAGCTTGAATTTGCGGGACCATGAGCAGTTCTTC
NA	NA	TRBJ1-2	TRBV7-9	CASIPEQGGGYTF	TGTGCCAGCATCCCGGAACAGGGTGGAGGCTACACCTTC
NA	once	TRBJ2-7	TRBV11-2	CASSFDQGYEQYF	TGTGCCAGCAGCTTCGACCAGGGGTACGAGCAGTACTTC
TRBD2	NA	TRBJ2-1	TRBV19	CASSILGGAGGGNEQFF	TGTGCCAGTAGTATACTCGGCGGAGCGGGAGGTGGCAATGAGCAGTTCTTC
TRBD1	NA	TRBJ1-4	TRBV5-1	CASSLVPPRTGVNEKLFF	TGCGCCAGCAGCTTGGTCCCCCCACGGACAGGGGTGAATGAAAAACTGTTTTTT
NA	many	TRBJ1-2	TRBV5-5	CASSFATARNGYTF	TGTGCCAGCAGCTTCGCGACAGCGCGGAATGGCTACACCTTC
NA	NA	TRBJ2-2	TRBV5-5	CASSLLPTGTNTGELFF	TGTGCCAGCAGCCTACTCCCTACGGGAACGAACACCGGGGAGCTGTTTTTT
NA	few	TRBJ2-7	TRBV20-1	CSAEGQGEQYF	TGCAGTGCTGAGGGCCAGGGGGAGCAGTACTTC
TRBD1	NA	TRBJ2-5	TRBV19	CASSIDRGVGETQYF	TGTGCCAGTAGTATCGACAGGGGGGTAGGGGAGACCCAGTACTTC
TRBD1	NA	TRBJ2-7	TRBV5-6	CASSLVGTGGSDYEQYF	TGTGCCAGCAGCTTGGTGGGGACAGGGGGATCGGACTACGAGCAGTACTTC
TRBD2	few	TRBJ2-1	TRBV6-6	CASSPGGEQFF	TGTGCCAGCAGCCCGGGGGGGGAGCAGTTCTTC
NA	few	TRBJ2-6	TRBV7-2	CASSLSPSGANVLTF	TGTGCCAGCAGCTTAAGCCCTTCTGGGGCCAACGTCCTGACTTTC
NA	few	TRBJ1-5	TRBV18	CASSPSGSRQPQHF	TGTGCCAGCTCACCATCAGGGTCTAGGCAGCCCCAGCATTTT
NA	NA	TRBJ2-7	TRBV6-5	CASTGVYEQYF	TGTGCCAGCACAGGGGTCTACGAGCAGTACTTC
NA	NA	TRBJ1-1	TRBV6-1	CASSDILSGQEAFF	TGTGCCAGCAGTGATATTTTGAGCGGGCAAGAAGCTTTCTTT
NA	NA	TRBJ2-7	TRBV28	CASSGTGPQYF	TGTGCCAGCAGCGGAACAGGGCCACAGTACTTC
TRBD1	few	TRBJ1-1	TRBV5-6	CASSQVSGGNTEAFF	TGTGCCAGCAGCCAAGTCTCAGGGGGGAACACTGAAGCTTTCTTT
NA	NA	TRBJ1-3	TRBV7-9	CASSPIGGAAGNTIYF	TGTGCCAGCAGCCCCATTGGGGGGGCCGCTGGAAACACCATATATTTT
TRBD1	NA	TRBJ2-1	TRBV9	CASSVVGQGTNEQFF	TGTGCCAGCAGCGTAGTGGGACAGGGTACCAATGAGCAGTTCTTC
NA	NA	TRBJ2-7	TRBV2	CASSESGPYEQYF	TGTGCCAGCAGTGAAAGTGGGCCGTACGAGCAGTACTTC